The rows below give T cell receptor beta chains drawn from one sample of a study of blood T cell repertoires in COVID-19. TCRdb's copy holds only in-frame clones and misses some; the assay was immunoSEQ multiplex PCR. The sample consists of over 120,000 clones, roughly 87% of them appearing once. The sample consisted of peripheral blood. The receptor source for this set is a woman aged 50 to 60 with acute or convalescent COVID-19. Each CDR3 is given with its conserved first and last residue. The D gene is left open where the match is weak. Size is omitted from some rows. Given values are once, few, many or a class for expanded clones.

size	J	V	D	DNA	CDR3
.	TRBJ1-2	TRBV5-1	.	TGCGCCAGCAGCTTGGAGGGCAGGGGATACGGCTACACCTTC	CASSLEGRGYGYTF
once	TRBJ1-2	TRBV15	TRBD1	TGTGCCACCAGCAGAGATACAGGGGGCGGCTACACCTTC	CATSRDTGGGYTF
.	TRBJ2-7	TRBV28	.	TGTGCCAGCAGTTTCCGAAACCGGGTAACGGGCGAGCAGTACTTC	CASSFRNRVTGEQYF
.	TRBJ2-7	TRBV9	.	TGTGCCAGCAGCGTAGCTTCGCAGGCCCTATCCTACGAGCAGTACTTC	CASSVASQALSYEQYF
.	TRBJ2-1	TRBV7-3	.	TGTGCCAGCAGCGGTCGGACAGACACCTACAATGAGCAGTTCTTC	CASSGRTDTYNEQFF
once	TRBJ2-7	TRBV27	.	TGTGCCAGCGCCGCGGGGAGGTCGTCCTACGAGCAGTACTTC	CASAAGRSSYEQYF
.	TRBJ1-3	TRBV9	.	TGTGCCAGCAGCGTAGCCCGCGCTGGAAACACCATATATTTT	CASSVARAGNTIYF
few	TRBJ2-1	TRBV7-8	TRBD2	TGTGCCAGCAGCTTAGTGACTAGCGGGATCTCCTACAATGAGCAGTTCTTC	CASSLVTSGISYNEQFF
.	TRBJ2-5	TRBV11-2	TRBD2	TGTGCCAGCAGCTTCCCGGGACTAGCGGGAGAGACCCAGTACTTC	CASSFPGLAGETQYF
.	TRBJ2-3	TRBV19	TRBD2	TGTGCCAGTAGTATACAGGGGACTAGCGGGACAGATACGCAGTATTTT	CASSIQGTSGTDTQYF
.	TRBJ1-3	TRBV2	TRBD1	TGTGCCAGCAATTTAGGGACAGGGGCTCTTACAAACTCTGGAAACACCATATATTTT	CASNLGTGALTNSGNTIYF
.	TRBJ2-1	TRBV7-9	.	TGTGCCAGCAGCTACCCCGGTTATAATGAGCAGTTCTTC	CASSYPGYNEQFF
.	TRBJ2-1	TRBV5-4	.	TGTGCCAGCAGCTCCCGGGTCCCAAAAATAGATGAGCAGTTCTTC	CASSSRVPKIDEQFF
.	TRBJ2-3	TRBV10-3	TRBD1	TGTGCCATCACAAACCAGGGGGCCGGAGATACGCAGTATTTT	CAITNQGAGDTQYF
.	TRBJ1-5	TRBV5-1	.	TGCGCCAGCAGCTTGGAAGGGGCGCGCAATCAGCCCCAGCATTTT	CASSLEGARNQPQHF
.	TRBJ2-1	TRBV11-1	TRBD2	TGTGCCAGCAGCTTACTACTAGCGGGAGGCGGTGAGCAGTTCTTC	CASSLLLAGGGEQFF
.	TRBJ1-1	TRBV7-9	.	TGTGCCAGCCGACAAGACCCGAACACTGAAGCTTTCTTT	CASRQDPNTEAFF
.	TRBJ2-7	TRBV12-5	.	TGTGCTAGTGGTTTGGTACTTACGGGAGTGACCTACGAGCAGTACTTC	CASGLVLTGVTYEQYF